One and the same sample provided the 7 T cell receptor beta chains below, sequenced in a study of early T cells in non-severe SARS-CoV-2 infection. One entry per CDR3 protein, called by TCRdb with MiXCR from the 5' RACE reads. The repertoire consists of 45,000 to 70,000 distinct CDR3 sequences, with under 7.5% occurring once and the leading ten covering roughly 3.9%. Sequenced input: whole blood. The receptors originated from an adult who was a healthcare worker with PCR-confirmed SARS-CoV-2 infection or an uninfected control (not recorded which).

This clonotype was seen a few times. This chain connects TRBV3-1 to TRBJ1-3; D gene unclear. V lost 1 base, J lost 0 bases, and 7 bases lay in between. The CDR3 totals 15 residues. The germline CDR1 and CDR2 sequences are LGHDT and YNNKEL (reference sequence). This CDR3 reads CASSQGPISGNTIYF. CDR3 nucleotides: TGTGCCAGCAGCCAAGGTCCGATCTCTGGAAACACCATATATTTT.

This clonotype came up a few times. This chain links TRBV4-3 with TRBJ1-1; no clear D. The CDR3 length is 16 residues. Trimming stripped 0 bases from V and 2 bases from J, with 13 bases between. From germline, CDR1 is LGHNA and CDR2 YSLEER. CDR3 amino acids: CASSQEPGAGNTEAFF. The CDR3 bases are TGCGCCAGCAGCCAAGAGCCCGGAGCAGGAAACACTGAAGCTTTCTTT.

This clonotype appeared many times. This chain joins TRBV5-1 and TRBJ2-1, with 8 bases lining up with TRBD2. The ends lost 2 bases at V and 9 bases at J; junction bases unmatched: 4. CDR1 and CDR2 (germline): SGHRS, YFSETQ. The CDR3 consists of 13 residues. The CDR3 bases are TGCGCCAGCAGCTTAGCGGGGGCGGCTGAGCAGTTCTTC. Translated, it gives CASSLAGAAEQFF.

This clonotype was detected many times. V is TRBV28 and J is TRBJ1-4; D is unresolved. Germline CDR1 is MDHEN and CDR2 is SYDVKM. This CDR3 is 15 amino acids long. V lost 6 bases to trimming and J lost 3 bases, with 14 bases between them. The DNA for the CDR3 is TGTGCCAGCAGCCAAACTCCCCTCTCTAATGAAAAACTGTTTTTT. Its protein product is CASSQTPLSNEKLFF.

This clonotype has ten or more counts. CDR3 sequence (DNA): TGTGCCAGCAGTTATCCCGGGACCGTGCACAATGAGCAGTTCTTC. It yields the protein CASSYPGTVHNEQFF. The V and J genes are TRBV6-2 or TRBV6-3 and TRBJ2-1; D is perhaps TRBD1 or TRBD2 (5 bases each). V lost 3 bases and J 5 bases, leaving 14 bases between the germline ends. This CDR3 has 15 amino acids. The germline gives CDR1 MNHEY, CDR2 SVGEGT.

This clonotype was counted ten times or more. The chain couples TRBV27 to TRBJ1-5, with D unresolved. CDR3 size: 15 residues. Germline assignment: CDR1 MNHEY and CDR2 SMNVEV (reference sequence). The ends were cut back, 3 bases at V and 1 base at J, with 10 bases in the middle. The CDR3 protein is CASSFRVGSNQPQHF. The CDR3 DNA reads TGTGCCAGCAGTTTTCGTGTGGGGAGCAATCAGCCCCAGCATTTT.

This clonotype was picked up many times. This chain joins TRBV5-6 and TRBJ1-1, with D unclear. V dropped 0 bases and J dropped 5 bases, with 5 bases sitting between them. Germline V gene sequence: CDR1 SGHDT, CDR2 YYEEEE. CDR3 size: 12 residues. The DNA of the CDR3 is TGTGCCAGCAGCTTGGGGCGGACTGAAGCTTTCTTT. Its protein is CASSLGRTEAFF.